This T cell receptor (beta chain) stems from a study of regulatory T cells in long-lasting Graves disease. This clonotype was counted ten times or more. Arm-PCR of CDR3 regions with iRepertoire HTBI primers generated TCR beta libraries. One entry per CDR3 protein results from TCRdb running MiXCR on the multiplex PCR reads. The table has 350,000 to 500,000 distinct CDR3 sequences, around 15% seen once; the top ten hold approximately 17%. The time point was: newly diagnosed GD, antithyroid drugs for less than 3 months. Researchers made the TCR library from RNA that was extracted from PBMCs. With V trimmed by 3 bases and J by 1 base, 5 bases remained unmatched. The CDR3 totals 16 residues. Germline CDR1 and CDR2: LGHDT and YNNKEL (reference sequence). In addition, the sample was reused for a study of T cells in Graves' hyperthyroidism and ophthalmopathy. As that study records: Calling Graves' hyperthyroidism stable meant ophthalmopathy did not progress within 18 months.

The material was peripheral blood mononuclear cells (PBMCs), obtained at new diagnosis, from a patient treated with antithyroid drugs. The source is a woman aged 45 to 65 with Graves disease. The chain recombines TRBV3-1 with TRBJ1-1, with TRBD1 matching 10 bases. CDR3 residues: CASSHHRDRGNTEAFF. The CDR3 DNA is TGTGCCAGCAGCCATCACCGGGACAGGGGGAACACTGAAGCTTTCTTT.